The 5 T cell receptor beta chains presented below share a single source sample, sequenced in a study of blood T cells in healthy people across ages. Together with a sample-barcoded 5' primer, a J-beta primer mix was included in a second PCR lasting about 6 to 11 cycles. Each CDR3 protein is one row after TCRdb ran MiXCR on the 5' RACE reads. The sample consists of around 1.1 million distinct CDR3 sequences, approximately 38% of them appearing once. The specimen was blood. The source of these receptors is a man younger than 35 in good health.

About this clonotype itself: A much more abundant neighbour one base away suggests this may be a read error. The rearrangement links TRBV9 to TRBJ2-3; tentative D call: TRBD2 (5 bases). Germline loops: CDR1 SGDLS, CDR2 YYNGEE. With 3 bases removed from V and 1 base from J, the gap between germline ends came to 6 bases. This CDR3 is 13 amino acids long. The CDR3 is CASSGAGTDTQYF. The CDR3 DNA reads TGTGCCAGCAGCGGAGCGGGCACAGATACGCAGTATTTT.

The CDR3 here is CASSFTGTGGLGEQYF. CDR3 nucleotide sequence: TGTGCCAGCAGTTTTACCGGGACAGGGGGCTTAGGCGAGCAGTACTTC. The V call is TRBV2, the J call TRBJ2-5; 12 bases map to TRBD1. The assigned J gene may be wrong: the sequence end matches TRBJ2-7 better. The length of the CDR3 is 16 residues. Per the germline V gene, CDR1 is SNHLY and CDR2 is FYNNEI.

The chain links TRBV6-5 to TRBJ1-5; 11 nucleotides line up with TRBD1. The V segment lost 5 bases and the J segment 5 bases; nucleotides outside the gene matches: 5. The length of the CDR3 is 15 residues. Germline CDR1 and CDR2: MNHEY and SVGAGI. The CDR3 DNA is TGTGCCAGCAGTGAGGACAGGGGGCCGGATCAGCCCCAGCATTTT. Residues: CASSEDRGPDQPQHF.

The rearrangement links TRBV10-3 to TRBJ2-1; no clear D gene. The CDR3 is 15 amino acids. In germline, CDR1 is ENHRY, CDR2 SYGVKD. V was clipped by 3 bases and J by 7 bases, with 16 bases between them. CDR3: CAISDTENVRNEQFF. The CDR3 region has the DNA TGTGCCATCAGTGACACGGAAAATGTGCGGAATGAGCAGTTCTTC.

The chain has TRBV12-3 or TRBV12-4 and TRBJ2-3; D is unclear. This CDR3 has 13 amino acids. Trimming removed 5 bases at V and 5 bases at J, with 11 bases between. The CDR3 DNA is TGTGCCAGCAGTCCTTTCGCGCGAGATACGCAGTATTTT. This encodes CASSPFARDTQYF.